This T cell receptor beta chain was captured by sequencing in a study of blood T cell repertoires in COVID-19. Method: immunoSEQ multiplex PCR; TCRdb's copy keeps in-frame clones and lacks some. Among about 180,000 clones listed, approximately 85% were seen once. CDR3 length: 15 amino acids. Trimming left V 3 bases short and J 4 bases short, with 15 bases between. Germline V gives CDR1 MGHRA, CDR2 YSYEKL. Participants came from about 23 US areas, aged about 18 to 90 years. The chain uses TRBV4-1 and TRBJ2-5, with D possibly TRBD2 on 6 matching bases. Input material: PBMCs or T cells enriched from blood (not recorded which). This clonotype was obtained from a woman under 40 who had recovered from COVID-19. The CDR3 loop is CASSQAGLGGETQYF. In DNA, the CDR3 is TGCGCCAGCAGCCAGGCGGGTCTCGGGGGAGAGACCCAGTACTTC.